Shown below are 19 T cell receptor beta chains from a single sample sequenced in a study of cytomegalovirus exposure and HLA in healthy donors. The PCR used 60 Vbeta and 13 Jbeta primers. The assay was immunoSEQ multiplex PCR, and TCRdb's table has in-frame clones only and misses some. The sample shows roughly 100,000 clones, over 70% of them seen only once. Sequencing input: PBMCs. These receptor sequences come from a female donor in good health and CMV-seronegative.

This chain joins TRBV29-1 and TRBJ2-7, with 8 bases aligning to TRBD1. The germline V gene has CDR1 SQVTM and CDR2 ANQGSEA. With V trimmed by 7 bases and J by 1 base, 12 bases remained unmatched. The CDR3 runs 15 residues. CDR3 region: CSAYLDRGRSYEQYF. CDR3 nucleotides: TGCAGCGCTTACCTTGACAGGGGACGGTCCTACGAGCAGTACTTC.

The CDR3 here is CASSRAGGPAGELFF. The CDR3 region has the DNA TGTGCCAGCAGTCGAGCGGGAGGGCCGGCCGGGGAGCTGTTTTTT. V gene TRBV14 combines with J gene TRBJ2-2, with 10 bases lining up with TRBD2. After removal of 6 bases from V and 6 bases from J, the junction contained 7 bases not matched to a gene. CDR3 size: 15 residues. Looked up from germline, CDR1 is SGHDN and CDR2 is FVKESK.

CDR3 loop: CASSPPGTKTGELFF. The CDR3 DNA reads as TGTGCCAGCTCACCGCCCGGGACTAAGACCGGGGAGCTGTTTTTT. This chain uses TRBV18 with TRBJ2-2; 7 bases line up with TRBD2. The CDR3 is made up of 15 amino acids. Per germline, CDR1 KGHSH and CDR2 LQKENI. Unmatched junction bases numbered 6, after V lost 3 bases and J lost 5 bases.

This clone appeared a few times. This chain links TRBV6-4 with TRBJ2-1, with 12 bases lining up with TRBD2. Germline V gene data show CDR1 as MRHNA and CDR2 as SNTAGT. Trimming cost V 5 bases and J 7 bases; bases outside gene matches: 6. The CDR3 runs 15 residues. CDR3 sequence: CASSLTSGSTNEQFF. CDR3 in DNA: TGTGCCAGCAGTTTGACTAGCGGGAGTACAAATGAGCAGTTCTTC.

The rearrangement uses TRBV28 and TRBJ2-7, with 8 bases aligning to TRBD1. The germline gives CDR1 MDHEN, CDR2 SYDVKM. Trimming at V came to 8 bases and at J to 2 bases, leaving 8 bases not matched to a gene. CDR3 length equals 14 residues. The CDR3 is CASHTRTGPYEQYF. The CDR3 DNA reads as TGTGCCAGCCATACACGGACAGGGCCCTACGAGCAGTACTTC.

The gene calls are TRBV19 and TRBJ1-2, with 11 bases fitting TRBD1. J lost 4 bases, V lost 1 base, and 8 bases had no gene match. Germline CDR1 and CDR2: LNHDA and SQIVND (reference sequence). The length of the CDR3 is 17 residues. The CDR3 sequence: CASSIVGTGGFSYGYTF. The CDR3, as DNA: TGTGCCAGTAGTATAGTGGGGACAGGGGGATTCAGCTATGGCTACACCTTC.

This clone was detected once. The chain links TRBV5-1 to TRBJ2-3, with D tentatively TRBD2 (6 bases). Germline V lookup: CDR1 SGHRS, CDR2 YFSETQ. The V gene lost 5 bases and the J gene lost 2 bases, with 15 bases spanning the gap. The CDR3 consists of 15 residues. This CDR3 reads CASRALALLTDTQYF. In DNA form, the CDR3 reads TGCGCCAGCAGGGCTCTAGCGTTACTCACAGATACGCAGTATTTT.

Here the CDR3 reads CASSHKSGTGAFYEQYF. For the CDR3, the DNA is TGCGCCAGCAGCCATAAATCCGGGACAGGGGCCTTCTACGAGCAGTACTTC. The J gene is TRBJ2-7, the V gene TRBV4-1; 10 nucleotides align to TRBD1. The CDR3 is 17 amino acids. The trim removed 3 bases at V and 3 bases at J, leaving 11 bases unmatched. Per germline, CDR1 MGHRA and CDR2 YSYEKL.

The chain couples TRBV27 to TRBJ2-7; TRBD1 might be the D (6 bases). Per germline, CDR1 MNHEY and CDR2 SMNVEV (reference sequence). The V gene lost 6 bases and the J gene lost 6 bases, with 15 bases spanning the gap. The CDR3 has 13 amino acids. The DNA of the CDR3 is TGTGCCAGCAGCAGGGGCAGGCTCTTCGAGCAGTACTTC. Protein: CASSRGRLFEQYF.

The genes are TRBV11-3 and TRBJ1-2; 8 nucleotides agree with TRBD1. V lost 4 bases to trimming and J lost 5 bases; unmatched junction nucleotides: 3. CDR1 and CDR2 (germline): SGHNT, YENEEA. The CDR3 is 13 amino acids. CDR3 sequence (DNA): TGTGCCAGCAGCTCCAGGGGGCTATATGGCTACACCTTC. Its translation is CASSSRGLYGYTF.

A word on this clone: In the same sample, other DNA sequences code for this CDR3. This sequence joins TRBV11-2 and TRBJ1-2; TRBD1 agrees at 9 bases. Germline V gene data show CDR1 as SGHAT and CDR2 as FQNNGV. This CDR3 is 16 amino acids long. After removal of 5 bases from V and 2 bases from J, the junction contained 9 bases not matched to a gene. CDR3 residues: CASSAASTGGNYGYTF. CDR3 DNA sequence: TGTGCCAGCAGCGCAGCGTCGACAGGGGGAAACTATGGCTACACCTTC.

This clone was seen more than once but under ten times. CDR3 sequence: CASSDTSGRGGELFF. The CDR3 DNA reads as TGTGCCAGCAGCGACACTAGCGGGAGGGGCGGGGAGCTGTTTTTT. The V call is TRBV7-2, the J call TRBJ2-2; 13 bases match TRBD2. CDR1 SGHTA and CDR2 FQGNSA come from the germline V gene. The V and J ends lost 5 bases and 7 bases, in that order; junction bases with no gene match: 4. This CDR3 has 15 residues.

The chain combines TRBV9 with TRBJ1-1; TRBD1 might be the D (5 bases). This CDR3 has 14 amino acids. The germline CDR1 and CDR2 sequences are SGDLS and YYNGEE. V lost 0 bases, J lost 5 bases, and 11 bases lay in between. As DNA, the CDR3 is TGTGCCAGCAGCGTAGGCGGGGCGGGAACTGAAGCTTTCTTT. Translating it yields CASSVGGAGTEAFF.

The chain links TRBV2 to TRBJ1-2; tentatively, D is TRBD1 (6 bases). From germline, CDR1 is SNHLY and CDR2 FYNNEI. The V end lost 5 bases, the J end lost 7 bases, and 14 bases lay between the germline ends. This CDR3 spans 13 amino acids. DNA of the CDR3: TGTGCCAGCAGTCTGGACAGCCTTACTGGCTACACCTTC. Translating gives CASSLDSLTGYTF.

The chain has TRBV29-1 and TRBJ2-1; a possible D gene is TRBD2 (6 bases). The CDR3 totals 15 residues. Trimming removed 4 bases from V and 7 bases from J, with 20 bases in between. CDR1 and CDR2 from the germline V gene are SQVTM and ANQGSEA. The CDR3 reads CSVAARLALGNEQFF. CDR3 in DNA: TGCAGCGTTGCGGCTAGGCTAGCGTTAGGTAATGAGCAGTTCTTC.

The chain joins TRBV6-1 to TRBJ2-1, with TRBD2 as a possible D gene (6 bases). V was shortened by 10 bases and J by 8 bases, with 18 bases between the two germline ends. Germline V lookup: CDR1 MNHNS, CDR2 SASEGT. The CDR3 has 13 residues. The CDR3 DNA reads TGTGCCATCCGAGGGACTGGGGTCGATGAGCAGTTCTTC. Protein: CAIRGTGVDEQFF.

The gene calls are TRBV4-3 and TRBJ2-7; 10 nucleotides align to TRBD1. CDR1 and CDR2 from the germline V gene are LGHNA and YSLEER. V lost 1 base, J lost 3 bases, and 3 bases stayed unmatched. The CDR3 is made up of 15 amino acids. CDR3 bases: TGCGCCAGCAGCCAAGGACAGGGGGCAAACTACGAGCAGTACTTC. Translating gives CASSQGQGANYEQYF.

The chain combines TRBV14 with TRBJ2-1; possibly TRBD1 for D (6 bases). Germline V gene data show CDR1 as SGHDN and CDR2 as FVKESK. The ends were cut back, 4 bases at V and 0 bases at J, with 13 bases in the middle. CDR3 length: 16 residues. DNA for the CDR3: TGTGCCAGCAGCCGAGAGACAGGCCTCTCCTACAATGAGCAGTTCTTC. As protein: CASSRETGLSYNEQFF.

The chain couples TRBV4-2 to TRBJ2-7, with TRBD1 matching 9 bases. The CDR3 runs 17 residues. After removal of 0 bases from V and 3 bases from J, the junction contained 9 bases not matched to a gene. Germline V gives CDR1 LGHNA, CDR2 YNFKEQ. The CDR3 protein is CASSQDRFPGQGYEQYF. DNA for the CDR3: TGTGCCAGCAGCCAAGATCGGTTCCCGGGACAGGGCTACGAGCAGTACTTC.